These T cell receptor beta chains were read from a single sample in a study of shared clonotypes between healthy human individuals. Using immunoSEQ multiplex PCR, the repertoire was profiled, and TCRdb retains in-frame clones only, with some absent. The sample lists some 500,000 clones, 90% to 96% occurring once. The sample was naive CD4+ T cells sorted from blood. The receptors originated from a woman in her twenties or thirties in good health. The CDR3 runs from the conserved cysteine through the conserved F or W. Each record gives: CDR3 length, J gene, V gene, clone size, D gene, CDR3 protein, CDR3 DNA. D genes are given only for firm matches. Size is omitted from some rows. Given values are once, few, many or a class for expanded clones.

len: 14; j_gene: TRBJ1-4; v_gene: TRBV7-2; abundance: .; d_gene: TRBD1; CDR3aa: CASSANRGPEKLFF; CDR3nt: TGTGCCAGCAGCGCCAACAGGGGTCCTGAAAAACTGTTTTTT
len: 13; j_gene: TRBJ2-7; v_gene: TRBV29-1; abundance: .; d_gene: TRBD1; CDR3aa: CSVGGQGAYEQYF; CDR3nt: TGCAGCGTTGGAGGACAGGGGGCCTACGAGCAGTACTTC
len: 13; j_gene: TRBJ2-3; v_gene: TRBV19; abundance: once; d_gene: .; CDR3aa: CASSIAAGDTQYF; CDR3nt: TGTGCCAGTAGTATAGCGGCGGGAGATACGCAGTATTTT
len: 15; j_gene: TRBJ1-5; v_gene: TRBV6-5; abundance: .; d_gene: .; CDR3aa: CASSIGHGVHQPQHF; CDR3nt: TGTGCCAGCTCCATAGGCCACGGGGTTCATCAGCCCCAGCATTTT
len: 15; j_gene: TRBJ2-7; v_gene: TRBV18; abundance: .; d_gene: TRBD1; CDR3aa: CASSQGTGFPYEQYF; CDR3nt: TGTGCCAGCTCCCAAGGGACAGGGTTCCCCTACGAGCAGTACTTC
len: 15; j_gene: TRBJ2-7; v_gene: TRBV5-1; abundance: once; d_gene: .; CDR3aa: CASSFRPTMAYEQYF; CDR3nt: TGCGCCAGCAGCTTCCGGCCCACGATGGCCTACGAGCAGTACTTC
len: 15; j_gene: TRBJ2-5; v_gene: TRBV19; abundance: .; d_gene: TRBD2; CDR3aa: CASSMGTSGKETQYF; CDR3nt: TGTGCCAGTAGTATGGGGACTAGCGGGAAGGAGACCCAGTACTTC
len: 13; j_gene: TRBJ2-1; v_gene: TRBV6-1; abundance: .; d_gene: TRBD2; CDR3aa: CASSPSGSGEQFF; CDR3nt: TGTGCCAGCTCGCCTAGCGGGAGCGGGGAGCAGTTCTTC
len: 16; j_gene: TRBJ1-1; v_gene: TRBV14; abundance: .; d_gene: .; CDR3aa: CASSQGTFRGNTEAFF; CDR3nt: TGTGCCAGCAGCCAAGGGACTTTCAGGGGAAACACTGAAGCTTTCTTT
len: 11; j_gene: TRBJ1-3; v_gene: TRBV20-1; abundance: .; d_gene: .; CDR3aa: CSAKRGNTIYF; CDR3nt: TGCAGTGCTAAAAGGGGAAACACCATATATTTT
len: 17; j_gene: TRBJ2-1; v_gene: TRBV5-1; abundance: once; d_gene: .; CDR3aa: CASSSTLGAGSYNEQFF; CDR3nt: TGCGCCAGCAGCTCCACGTTGGGAGCCGGCTCCTACAATGAGCAGTTCTTC
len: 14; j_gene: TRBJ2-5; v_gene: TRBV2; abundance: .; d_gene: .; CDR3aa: CASVARAVGETQYF; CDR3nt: TGTGCCAGCGTAGCGAGAGCGGTGGGGGAGACCCAGTACTTC
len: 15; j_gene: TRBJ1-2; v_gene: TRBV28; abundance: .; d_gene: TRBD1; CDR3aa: CASKKGDRGGYGYTF; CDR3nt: TGTGCCAGCAAAAAAGGGGACAGGGGTGGTTATGGCTACACCTTC
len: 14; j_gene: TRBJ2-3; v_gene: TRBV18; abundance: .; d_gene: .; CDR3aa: CASSPPSSTDTQYF; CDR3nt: TGTGCCAGCTCACCACCGTCCAGCACAGATACGCAGTATTTT
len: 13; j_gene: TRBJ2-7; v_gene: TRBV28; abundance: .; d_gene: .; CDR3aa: CASSLEGLKEQYF; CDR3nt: TGTGCCAGCAGTTTAGAGGGTCTTAAAGAGCAGTACTTC
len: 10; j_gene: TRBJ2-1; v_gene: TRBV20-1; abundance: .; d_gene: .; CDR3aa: CSALTTGQFF; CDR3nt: TGCAGTGCCCTCACGACGGGGCAGTTCTTC